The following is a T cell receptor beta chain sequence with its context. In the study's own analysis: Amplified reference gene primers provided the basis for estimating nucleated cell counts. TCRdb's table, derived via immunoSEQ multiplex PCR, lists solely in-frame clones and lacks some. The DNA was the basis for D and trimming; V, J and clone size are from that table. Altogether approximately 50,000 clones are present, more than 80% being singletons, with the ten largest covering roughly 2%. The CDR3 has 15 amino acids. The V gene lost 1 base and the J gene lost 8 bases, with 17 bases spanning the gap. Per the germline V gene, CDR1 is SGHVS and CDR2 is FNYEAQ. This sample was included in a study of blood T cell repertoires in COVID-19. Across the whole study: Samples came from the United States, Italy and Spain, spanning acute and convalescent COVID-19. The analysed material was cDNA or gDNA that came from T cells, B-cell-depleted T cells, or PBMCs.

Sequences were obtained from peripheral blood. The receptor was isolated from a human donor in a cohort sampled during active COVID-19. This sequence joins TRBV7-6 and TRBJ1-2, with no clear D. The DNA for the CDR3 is TGTGCCAGCAGCTTAGGATCGTTTGAGGGTCGGGGCTACACCTTC. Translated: CASSLGSFEGRGYTF.